This T cell receptor beta chain came from a study of cytomegalovirus exposure and HLA in healthy donors. Study-level findings and limits: A few CMV-associated chains proved CMV antigen-specific in vitro.

V was pared by 5 bases and J by 4 bases, with 14 bases of the junction left unmatched. The CDR3 has 17 residues. Germline values: CDR1 SNHLY, CDR2 FYNNEI. The PCR was carried out with 60 Vbeta primers and 13 Jbeta primers. Method: immunoSEQ multiplex PCR; TCRdb's copy keeps in-frame clones and lacks some. Among 140,000 to 150,000 clones, 60% to 80% were seen once, and the ten largest hold about 6.7%. As regards this clone: Its antigen is still unknown.

Nominally healthy donors were sampled, though unrecorded immune exposures were likely. This TCR was recovered from a woman in her thirties or forties in good health and CMV-seropositive. The sample consisted of PBMCs. The rearrangement joins TRBV2 to TRBJ1-5; 7 bases agree with TRBD1. CDR3 in DNA: TGTGCCAGCAGTATCCGGGACAGCGACGAAAAAAATCAGCCCCAGCATTTT. This codes for CASSIRDSDEKNQPQHF.